Described below is a single T cell receptor beta chain sequence and its context. Baseline, cycle 4 day 1, and cycle 7 day 1 were the blood sampling points. Some clones are missing from TCRdb's copy, which holds only in-frame ones; the method was immunoSEQ multiplex PCR. Of about 110,000 clones listed, roughly 89% are singletons. Germline V gene lookup returns CDR1 SGHDT and CDR2 YYEEEE. This CDR3 is 18 amino acids long. The V and J ends lost 0 bases and 5 bases respectively, with 20 bases between them. This sample is part of a study of OX40 agonist ivuxolimab in advanced cancers. Study-level information: Ivuxolimab, an antibody acting as an agonist of OX40 (CD134), was used to treat patients. Partial responses occurred in Three dose-escalation patients, one with hepatocellular carcinoma and two with cutaneous melanoma.

The chain joins TRBV5-6 to TRBJ2-2; D perhaps matches TRBD1 (5 bases). This receptor was obtained from an adult with an advanced solid tumor such as melanoma, head and neck, liver or kidney cancer. The sample in question was CD4+ or CD8+ T cells sorted from blood, obtained in a trial of the OX40 agonist ivuxolimab. For the CDR3, the DNA is TGTGCCAGCAGCTTGGAGTTCCGCATAGGGGTACATACCGGGGAGCTGTTTTTT. Translating gives CASSLEFRIGVHTGELFF.